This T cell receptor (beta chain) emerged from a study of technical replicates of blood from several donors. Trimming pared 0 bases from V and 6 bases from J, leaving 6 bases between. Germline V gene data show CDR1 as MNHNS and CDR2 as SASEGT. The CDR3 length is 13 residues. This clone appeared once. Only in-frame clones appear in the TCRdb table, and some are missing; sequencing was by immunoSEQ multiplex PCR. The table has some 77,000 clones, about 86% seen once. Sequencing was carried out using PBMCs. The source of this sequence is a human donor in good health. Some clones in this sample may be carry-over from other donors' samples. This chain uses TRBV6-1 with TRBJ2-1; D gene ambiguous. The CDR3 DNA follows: TGTGCCAGCAGTGAAGCTCTCGGCAATGAGCAGTTCTTC. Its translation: CASSEALGNEQFF.